The next 18 T cell receptor beta chains were all read from a single sample in a study of patients and donors after allogeneic stem cell transplantation. TCRdb passed the RT-PCR reads through MiXCR, listing each CDR3 protein once. The sample includes roughly 250,000 distinct CDR3 sequences, less than 15% of them seen just once. Material: blood, either unsorted or a sorted T cell fraction (not recorded which). The receptors derive from a human donor who was either an allogeneic HSCT recipient or a stem cell or donor lymphocyte infusion donor (not recorded which). It is not recorded whose cells these are; they may come from a transplant donor.

This chain joins TRBV6-1 and TRBJ2-5; maybe TRBD2 (6 bases). The germline CDR1 and CDR2 sequences are MNHNS and SASEGT. This CDR3 has 15 residues. V was cut by 3 bases and J by 0 bases, with 11 bases left in between. As DNA, the CDR3 is TGTGCCAGCAGTGATCAGGGACTCAACCAAGAGACCCAGTACTTC. Residues: CASSDQGLNQETQYF.

This rearrangement joins TRBV18 to TRBJ2-7; D may match TRBD1 or TRBD2 (5 bases each). Looked up from germline, CDR1 is KGHSH and CDR2 is LQKENI. Trimming stripped 3 bases from V and 0 bases from J, with 15 bases between. CDR3 length: 16 amino acids. Written as DNA, the CDR3 is TGTGCCAGCTCACCGCGAGGGGCAGAGAGCTCCTACGAGCAGTACTTC. It is translated as CASSPRGAESSYEQYF.

This clonotype was observed at least ten times. The V call is TRBV6-1, the J call TRBJ2-7, with D tentatively TRBD1 (6 bases). CDR3 size: 14 residues. Trimming took 6 bases from V and 7 from J, leaving 19 bases between them. Germline V gene sequence: CDR1 MNHNS, CDR2 SASEGT. CDR3 nucleotides: TGTGCCAGCAGAGGGCCGAGGGGGACGGGGGAGCAGTACTTC. Amino acids: CASRGPRGTGEQYF.

The chain employs TRBV6-4 and TRBJ2-1, with D perhaps matching TRBD2 (6 bases). This CDR3 has 13 amino acids. Germline assignment: CDR1 MRHNA and CDR2 SNTAGT. Trimming took 6 bases from V and 6 from J, leaving 12 bases between them. The CDR3 nucleotides are TGTGCCAGCAGCGGCGGGGACTGCAATGAGCAGTTCTTC. As protein: CASSGGDCNEQFF.

V and J are TRBV4-2 and TRBJ2-3, with TRBD2 identical over 7 bases. The CDR3 has 15 amino acids. CDR1 is LGHNA and CDR2 is YNFKEQ in the germline V gene. V gave up 0 bases and J gave up 4 bases; unmatched junction bases: 4. CDR3 in DNA: TGTGCCAGCAGCCAAGATATGGGGGGGTCAGATACGCAGTATTTT. It yields the protein CASSQDMGGSDTQYF.

The chain joins TRBV11-3 to TRBJ1-2; unclear D gene. The V end was cut by 6 bases, the J end by 0 bases, with 11 bases between. The germline CDR1 and CDR2 sequences are SGHNT and YENEEA. The CDR3 is made up of 14 amino acids. CDR3 protein: CASRSGATNYGYTF. CDR3 nucleotides: TGTGCCAGCAGATCTGGAGCGACTAACTATGGCTACACCTTC. Using reference TRBV11-3 and TRBJ1-2 for the parts outside the CDR3, the full variable domain is EAGVVQSPRYKIIEKKQPVAFWCNPISGHNTLYWYLQNLGQGPELLIRYENEEAVDDSQLPKDRFSAERLKGVDSTLKIQPAELGDSAVYLCASRSGATNYGYTFGSGTRLTVV.

The rearrangement uses TRBV15 and TRBJ2-1; the match to TRBD1 covers 10 bases. The germline V gene encodes CDR1 LNHNV and CDR2 YYDKDF (reference sequence). This CDR3 spans 16 amino acids. The junction had 4 bases not matched to a gene; V was cut back by 2 bases and J by 3 bases. This CDR3 is CATSRRRDRGYNEQFF. In DNA form, the CDR3 reads TGTGCCACCAGCAGACGCCGGGACAGGGGCTACAATGAGCAGTTCTTC. Looking up the rest from reference TRBV15 and TRBJ2-1 gives the full variable domain: DAMVIQNPRYQVTQFGKPVTLSCSQTLNHNVMYWYQQKSSQAPKLLFHYYDKDFNNEADTPDNFQSRRPNTSFCFLDIRSPGLGDTAMYLCATSRRRDRGYNEQFFGPGTRLTVL.

The genes are TRBV13 and TRBJ1-6; TRBD1 might be the D (5 bases). V dropped 1 base and J dropped 7 bases, with 14 bases sitting between them. Germline values: CDR1 PRHDT, CDR2 FYEKMQ (reference sequence). The CDR3 loop spans 16 amino acids. The DNA of the CDR3 is TGTGCCAGCAGCTTAGAGTGGAGAGAGGGGAATTCACCCCTCCACTTT. This sequence encodes CASSLEWREGNSPLHF.

This clonotype occurred many times. The V call is TRBV10-3, the J call TRBJ2-3; 9 positions match TRBD2. The CDR3 loop spans 15 amino acids. Unmatched junction bases numbered 6, after V lost 4 bases and J lost 4 bases. Germline CDR1 ENHRY, CDR2 SYGVKD. CDR3 amino acids: CAISGAGTSPDTQYF. In nucleotides, the CDR3 is TGTGCCATCAGTGGAGCCGGGACTAGCCCAGATACGCAGTATTTT.

This clonotype was seen ten or more times. V is TRBV12-3 or TRBV12-4 and J is TRBJ2-5, with unresolved D. This CDR3 contains 14 residues. The ends were cut back, 7 bases at V and 2 bases at J, with 14 bases in the middle. The CDR3 coding sequence is TGTGCCAGCACCTCTCGAACTTTTCAAGAGACCCAGTACTTC. Protein: CASTSRTFQETQYF.

The chain combines TRBV5-6 with TRBJ2-3; TRBD1 might be the D (7 bases). Trimming cost V 4 bases and J 1 base, with 19 bases left between them. The CDR3 has 17 residues. Germline V CDR1 and CDR2: SGHDT, YYEEEE. CDR3 nucleotide sequence: TGTGCCAGCAGCGGAGGGTCAGGGGGTTTGGGCACAGATACGCAGTATTTT. It encodes CASSGGSGGLGTDTQYF.

For the CDR3, the DNA is TGTGCCAGCTCCCCTGGACAGGACCAAGAGACCCAGTACTTC. It yields the protein CASSPGQDQETQYF. The gene calls are TRBV18 and TRBJ2-5, with 7 positions matching TRBD1. This CDR3 has 14 residues. The junction had 4 bases not matched to a gene; V was cut back by 6 bases and J by 0 bases. Germline loops: CDR1 KGHSH, CDR2 LQKENI.

The rearrangement uses TRBV7-3 and TRBJ2-5, with 14 positions matching TRBD2. From germline, CDR1 is SGHTA and CDR2 FQGTGA. The CDR3 has 16 residues. V shed 4 bases and J 2 bases; nucleotides not matched to a gene: 3. The DNA of the CDR3 is TGTGCCAGCAGCTCCGGACTAGCGGGGGGACAAGAGACCCAGTACTTC. Residues: CASSSGLAGGQETQYF.

In regard to this clonotype: Its ends do not fully match the called genes, so a read error is possible. This chain uses TRBV5-1 with TRBJ2-7; D ambiguous. This CDR3 is built from 12 residues. Germline V CDR1 and CDR2: SGHRS, YFSETQ. This chain's CDR3 is CASSLIPYEHYF. CDR3 DNA sequence: TGCGCCAGCAGCTTGATCCCCTACGAGCACTACTTC.

The chain has TRBV20-1 and TRBJ2-1; TRBD2 matches at 7 bases. V lost 6 bases, J lost 8 bases, and 10 bases stayed unmatched. Germline V CDR1 and CDR2: DFQATT, SNEGSKA (reference sequence). This CDR3 has 13 residues. CDR3 sequence (DNA): TGCAGTGCCCCTGCGGGAGCAGCCCATGAGCAGTTCTTC. Translating gives CSAPAGAAHEQFF.

This clonotype was detected many times. The V gene is TRBV7-9, the J gene TRBJ1-4; TRBD1 matches at 11 bases. Germline CDR1 SEHNR, CDR2 FQNEAQ (reference sequence). The CDR3 spans 15 residues. Unmatched junction bases numbered 5, after V lost 5 bases and J lost 6 bases. The CDR3 bases are TGTGCCAGCAGCGAGGGGGACAGGGGGTATGAAAAACTGTTTTTT. It yields the protein CASSEGDRGYEKLFF.

The chain uses TRBV15 and TRBJ1-2; D is undetermined. Trimming removed 1 base from V and 3 bases from J, with 6 bases in between. Germline loops: CDR1 LNHNV, CDR2 YYDKDF (reference sequence). The CDR3 is made up of 13 amino acids. CDR3 nucleotides: TGTGCCACCAGCAGAGGGCAGGACTATGGCTACACCTTC. It is translated as CATSRGQDYGYTF.

V usage is TRBV20-1 and J usage is TRBJ2-3, with D possibly matching TRBD2 (6 bases). Trimming left V 1 base short and J 8 bases short, with 7 bases between. This CDR3 is 11 amino acids long. The germline CDR1 and CDR2 sequences are DFQATT and SNEGSKA (reference sequence). CDR3 sequence reads: CSARGRGTQYF. DNA of the CDR3: TGCAGTGCTAGAGGGAGGGGTACGCAGTATTTT.